The 9 T cell receptor beta chains below were found in one sample sequenced in a study of spatial heterogeneity in lung cancer. Using its own MiXCR run on the 5' RACE reads, TCRdb lists one record per CDR3 protein. The sample contains just under 95,000 distinct CDR3 sequences, about 12% of which appear only once. Time point denoted: sample taken at primary tumor resection. Unsorted whole RNA from tumor, nontumor lung or frozen PBMC underwent sequencing. The sample here was PBMCs, taken at surgery. All receptors come from a male donor with early-stage non-small cell lung cancer.

This clonotype occurred a few times. The chain recombines TRBV20-1 with TRBJ1-1; weak D call: TRBD1 (6 bases). Germline-derived CDR1 and CDR2 are DFQATT and SNEGSKA (reference sequence). The length of the CDR3 is 14 residues. The CDR3 region is CQLGGRFEATEAFF. The DNA of the CDR3 is TGCCAACTCGGGGGGCGGTTTGAGGCCACTGAAGCTTTCTTT.

This clonotype was seen ten or more times. This sequence joins TRBV5-1 and TRBJ1-1; no definite D call. The CDR3 has 14 residues. Germline lookup yields CDR1 SGHRS and CDR2 YFSETQ. The V gene lost 0 bases and the J gene lost 4 bases, with 10 bases spanning the gap. CDR3 DNA: TGCGCCAGCAGCTTGGCCCTGTGGGGCACTGAAGCTTTCTTT. Its protein product is CASSLALWGTEAFF.

This clonotype has more than one count but fewer than ten. The chain links TRBV10-3 to TRBJ1-1; D unresolved. CDR3 length: 15 amino acids. CDR1 ENHRY and CDR2 SYGVKD come from the germline V gene. The V end lost 0 bases, the J end lost 6 bases, and 14 bases lay between the germline ends. The CDR3: CAISESRGGVAEAFF. The CDR3 nucleotides are TGTGCCATCAGTGAGTCTCGGGGAGGTGTCGCTGAAGCTTTCTTT.

The V and J genes are TRBV2 and TRBJ1-5; D call uncertain. The CDR3 is 14 residues long. Germline assignment: CDR1 SNHLY and CDR2 FYNNEI. Trimming left V 7 bases short and J 2 bases short, with 12 bases between. CDR3 sequence: CASTTLEGNQPQHF. CDR3 sequence (DNA): TGTGCCAGCACCACCCTGGAAGGCAATCAGCCCCAGCATTTT.

The chain couples TRBV5-6 to TRBJ1-1; the D is unclear. V was clipped by 0 bases and J by 5 bases, with 11 bases between them. The CDR3 sequence is 14 residues long. CDR1 and CDR2 (germline): SGHDT, YYEEEE. The CDR3 is CASSLEAGRTEAFF. In DNA form, the CDR3 reads TGTGCCAGCAGCTTGGAAGCAGGAAGGACTGAAGCTTTCTTT.

The chain recombines TRBV30 with TRBJ2-2, with a possible D match to TRBD1 (6 bases). The germline V and J ends were trimmed by 4 bases and 3 bases, with 12 bases remaining between them. Germline CDR1 and CDR2: GTSNPN and SVGIG (reference sequence). This CDR3 region has 14 residues. As DNA, the CDR3 is TGTGCCTGGAACAGGGAGCTGCACACCGGGGAGCTGTTTTTT. Amino acids: CAWNRELHTGELFF.

This clonotype was observed many times. The CDR3 protein is CASRPTQGNQPQHF. Here the CDR3 DNA reads TGTGCCAGCAGACCGACACAGGGAAATCAGCCCCAGCATTTT. V usage is TRBV28 and J usage is TRBJ1-5, with a weak D call TRBD1 (6 bases). The CDR3 extends over 14 amino acids. Trimming removed 6 bases from V and 4 bases from J, with 13 bases in between. Germline V CDR1 and CDR2: MDHEN, SYDVKM.

This clonotype was counted at least ten times. The chain links TRBV5-4 to TRBJ2-5, with TRBD1 matching over 7 bases. CDR1 and CDR2 from the germline V gene are SGHNT and YYREEE (reference sequence). V lost 4 bases to trimming and J lost 4 bases; unmatched junction nucleotides: 4. This CDR3 contains 13 residues. The CDR3 spells CASSIYRGETQYF. The CDR3, as DNA: TGTGCCAGCAGCATATACAGGGGAGAGACCCAGTACTTC.

V gene TRBV5-4 combines with J gene TRBJ2-5; TRBD2 is a possible D gene (5 bases). Germline V gives CDR1 SGHNT, CDR2 YYREEE (reference sequence). The CDR3 covers 15 residues. Trimming removed 0 bases at V and 4 bases at J, with 13 bases between. CDR3 sequence reads: CASSLGTGDRETQYF. As DNA, the CDR3 is TGTGCCAGCAGCTTGGGGACTGGGGATCGAGAGACCCAGTACTTC.